A single sample is the source of the 4 T cell receptor beta chains below, sequenced in a study of blood T cell repertoires in COVID-19 (TCRdb year 2020). Library preparation used the immunoSEQ multiplex PCR assay. Sourced from immuneACCESS, this table was stored by TCRdb with only in-frame sequences that have V and J called. A share of the clones is absent; for the studies checked, an unresolved V gene accounts for under half, and the remainder has no known explanation. The sample records 300,000 to 400,000 clones, around 83% of which are singletons. Under 3% of the sample belongs to the ten largest clones. The sample taken for sequencing was peripheral blood. Receptors were obtained from a man aged 30-40 years with active or convalescent COVID-19.

V and J are TRBV5-4 and TRBJ1-5; no clear D gene. Germline V gene data show CDR1 as SGHNT and CDR2 as YYREEE (reference sequence). V was pared by 4 bases and J by 5 bases, with 10 bases between. This CDR3 has 13 amino acids. The CDR3 DNA follows: TGTGCCAGCAGCCTCGGGGTGGATCAGCCCCAGCATTTT. Translation: CASSLGVDQPQHF.

The CDR3 loop is CASSYAGGSYEQYF. The CDR3 DNA follows: TGTGCCAGCAGTTATGCGGGGGGTTCCTACGAGCAGTACTTC. V and J are TRBV6-2 or TRBV6-3 and TRBJ2-7, with 8 bases matching TRBD2. Germline CDR1 reads MNHEY; CDR2 reads SVGEGT. V lost 3 bases to trimming and J lost 1 base; unmatched junction nucleotides: 2. CDR3 length equals 14 residues.

This chain uses TRBV6-5 with TRBJ2-7; possibly TRBD2 for D (5 bases). CDR1 and CDR2 (germline): MNHEY, SVGAGI. With 5 bases removed from V and 3 bases from J, the gap between germline ends came to 11 bases. The CDR3 sequence is 13 residues long. The DNA for the CDR3 is TGTGCCAGCAGTCCGGGATCACTCTACGAGCAGTACTTC. This sequence encodes CASSPGSLYEQYF.

This clone has only a few counts. The J gene is TRBJ2-7, the V gene TRBV27; D is perhaps TRBD1 (6 bases). The CDR3 runs to 14 residues. With 5 bases removed from V and 0 bases from J, the gap between germline ends came to 11 bases. Germline CDR1 MNHEY, CDR2 SMNVEV (reference sequence). CDR3 bases: TGTGCCAGCAGTCGCTGGGACAACTCCTACGAGCAGTACTTC. This sequence encodes CASSRWDNSYEQYF.